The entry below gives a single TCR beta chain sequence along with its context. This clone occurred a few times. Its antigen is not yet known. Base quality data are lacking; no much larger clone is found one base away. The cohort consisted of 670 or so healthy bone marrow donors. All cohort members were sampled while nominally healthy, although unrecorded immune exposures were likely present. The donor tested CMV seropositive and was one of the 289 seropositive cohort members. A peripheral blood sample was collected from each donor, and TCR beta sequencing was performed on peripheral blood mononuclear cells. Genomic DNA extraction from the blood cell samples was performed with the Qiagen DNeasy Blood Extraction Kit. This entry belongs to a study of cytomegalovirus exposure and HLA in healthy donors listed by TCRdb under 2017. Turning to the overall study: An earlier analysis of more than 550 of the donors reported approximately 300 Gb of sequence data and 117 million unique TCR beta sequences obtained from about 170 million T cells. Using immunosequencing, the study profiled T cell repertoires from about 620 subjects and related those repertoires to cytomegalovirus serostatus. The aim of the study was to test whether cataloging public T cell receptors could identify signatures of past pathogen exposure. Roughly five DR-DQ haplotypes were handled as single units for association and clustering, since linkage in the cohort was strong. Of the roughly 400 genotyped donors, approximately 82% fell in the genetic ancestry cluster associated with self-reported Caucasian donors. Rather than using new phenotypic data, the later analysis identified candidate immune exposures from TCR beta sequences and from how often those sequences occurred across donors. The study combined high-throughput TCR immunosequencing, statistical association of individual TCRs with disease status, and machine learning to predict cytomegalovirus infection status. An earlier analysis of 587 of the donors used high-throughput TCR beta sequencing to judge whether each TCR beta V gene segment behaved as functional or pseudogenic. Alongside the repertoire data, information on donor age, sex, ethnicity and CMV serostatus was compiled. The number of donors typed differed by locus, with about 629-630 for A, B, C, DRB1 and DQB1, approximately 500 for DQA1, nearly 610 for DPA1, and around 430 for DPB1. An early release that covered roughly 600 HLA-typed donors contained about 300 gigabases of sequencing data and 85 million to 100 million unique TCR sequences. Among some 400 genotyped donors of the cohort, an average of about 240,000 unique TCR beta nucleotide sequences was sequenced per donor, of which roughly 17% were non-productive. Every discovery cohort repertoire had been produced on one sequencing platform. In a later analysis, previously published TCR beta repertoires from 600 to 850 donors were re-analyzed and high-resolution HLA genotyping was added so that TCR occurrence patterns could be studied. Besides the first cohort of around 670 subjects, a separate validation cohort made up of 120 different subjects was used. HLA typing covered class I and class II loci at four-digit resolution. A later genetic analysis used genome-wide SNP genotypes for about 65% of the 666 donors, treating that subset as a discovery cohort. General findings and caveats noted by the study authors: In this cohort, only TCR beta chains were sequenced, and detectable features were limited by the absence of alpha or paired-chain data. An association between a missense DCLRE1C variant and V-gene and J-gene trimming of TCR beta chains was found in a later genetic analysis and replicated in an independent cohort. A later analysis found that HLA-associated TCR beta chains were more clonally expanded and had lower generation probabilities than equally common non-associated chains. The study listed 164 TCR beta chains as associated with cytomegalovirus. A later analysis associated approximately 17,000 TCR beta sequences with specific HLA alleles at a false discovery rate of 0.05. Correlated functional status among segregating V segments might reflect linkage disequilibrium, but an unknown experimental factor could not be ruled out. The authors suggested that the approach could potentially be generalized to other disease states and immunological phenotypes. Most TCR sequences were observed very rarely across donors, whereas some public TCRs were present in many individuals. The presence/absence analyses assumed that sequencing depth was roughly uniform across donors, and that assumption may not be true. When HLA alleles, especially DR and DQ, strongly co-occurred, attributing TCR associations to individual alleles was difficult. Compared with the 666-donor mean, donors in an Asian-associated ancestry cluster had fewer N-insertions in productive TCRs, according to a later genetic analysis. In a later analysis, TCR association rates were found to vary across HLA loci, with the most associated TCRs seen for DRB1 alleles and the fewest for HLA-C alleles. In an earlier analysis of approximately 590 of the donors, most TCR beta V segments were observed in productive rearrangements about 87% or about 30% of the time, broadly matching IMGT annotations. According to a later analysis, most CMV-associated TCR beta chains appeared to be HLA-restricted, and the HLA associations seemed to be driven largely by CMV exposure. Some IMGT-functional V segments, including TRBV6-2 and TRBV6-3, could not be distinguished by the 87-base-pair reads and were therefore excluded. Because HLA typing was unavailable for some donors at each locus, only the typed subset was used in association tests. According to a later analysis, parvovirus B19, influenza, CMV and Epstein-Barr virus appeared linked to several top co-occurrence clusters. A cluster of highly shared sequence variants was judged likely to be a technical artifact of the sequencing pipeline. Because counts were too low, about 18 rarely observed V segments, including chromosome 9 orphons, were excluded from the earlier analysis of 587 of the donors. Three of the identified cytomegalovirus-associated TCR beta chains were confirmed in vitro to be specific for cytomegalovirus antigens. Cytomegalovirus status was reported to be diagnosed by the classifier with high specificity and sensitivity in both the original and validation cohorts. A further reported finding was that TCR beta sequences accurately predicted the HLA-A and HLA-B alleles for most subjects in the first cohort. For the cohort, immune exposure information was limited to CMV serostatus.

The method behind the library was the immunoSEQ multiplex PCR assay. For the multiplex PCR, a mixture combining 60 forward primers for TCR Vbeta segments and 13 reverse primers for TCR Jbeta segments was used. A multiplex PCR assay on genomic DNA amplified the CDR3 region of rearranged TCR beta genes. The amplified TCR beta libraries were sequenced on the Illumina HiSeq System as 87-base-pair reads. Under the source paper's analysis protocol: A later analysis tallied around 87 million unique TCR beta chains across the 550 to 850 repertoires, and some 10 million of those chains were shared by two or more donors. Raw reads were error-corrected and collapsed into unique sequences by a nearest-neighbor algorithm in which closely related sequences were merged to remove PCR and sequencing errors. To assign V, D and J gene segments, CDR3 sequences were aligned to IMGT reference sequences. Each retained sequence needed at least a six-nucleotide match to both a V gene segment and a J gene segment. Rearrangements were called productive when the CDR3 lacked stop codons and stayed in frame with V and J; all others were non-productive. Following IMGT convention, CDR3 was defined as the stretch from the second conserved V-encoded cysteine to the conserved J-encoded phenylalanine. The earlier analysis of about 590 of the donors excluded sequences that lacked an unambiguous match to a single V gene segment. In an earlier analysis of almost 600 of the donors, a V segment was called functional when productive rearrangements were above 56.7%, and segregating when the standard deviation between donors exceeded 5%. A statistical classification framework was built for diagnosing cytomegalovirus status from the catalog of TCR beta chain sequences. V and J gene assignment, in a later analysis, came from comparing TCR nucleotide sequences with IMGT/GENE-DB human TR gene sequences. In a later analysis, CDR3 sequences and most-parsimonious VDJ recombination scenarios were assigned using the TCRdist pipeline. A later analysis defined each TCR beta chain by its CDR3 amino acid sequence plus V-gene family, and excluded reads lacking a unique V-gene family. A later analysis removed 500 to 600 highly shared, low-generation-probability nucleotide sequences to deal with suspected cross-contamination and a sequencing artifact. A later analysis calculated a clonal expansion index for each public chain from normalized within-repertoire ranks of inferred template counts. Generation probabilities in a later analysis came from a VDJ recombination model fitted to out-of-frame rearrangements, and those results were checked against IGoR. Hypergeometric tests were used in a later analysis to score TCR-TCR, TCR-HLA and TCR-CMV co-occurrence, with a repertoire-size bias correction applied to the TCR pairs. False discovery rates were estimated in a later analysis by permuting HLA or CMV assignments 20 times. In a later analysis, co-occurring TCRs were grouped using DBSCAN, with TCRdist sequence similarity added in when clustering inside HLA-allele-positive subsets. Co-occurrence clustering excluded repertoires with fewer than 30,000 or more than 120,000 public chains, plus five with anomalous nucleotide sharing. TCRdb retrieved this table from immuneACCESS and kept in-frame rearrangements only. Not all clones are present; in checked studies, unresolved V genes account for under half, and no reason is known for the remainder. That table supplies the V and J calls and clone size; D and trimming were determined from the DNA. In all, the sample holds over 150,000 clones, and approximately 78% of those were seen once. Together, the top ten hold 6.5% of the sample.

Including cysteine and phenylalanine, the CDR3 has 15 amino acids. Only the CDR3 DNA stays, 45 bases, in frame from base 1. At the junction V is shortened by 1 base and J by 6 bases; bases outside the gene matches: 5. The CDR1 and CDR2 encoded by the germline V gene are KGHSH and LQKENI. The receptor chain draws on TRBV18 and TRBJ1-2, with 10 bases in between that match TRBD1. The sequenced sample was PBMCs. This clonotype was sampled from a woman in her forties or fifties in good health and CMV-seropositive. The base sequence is TGTGCCAGCTCACCACTTTCCGGGACAGGGGATGGCTACACCTTC. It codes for CASSPLSGTGDGYTF.